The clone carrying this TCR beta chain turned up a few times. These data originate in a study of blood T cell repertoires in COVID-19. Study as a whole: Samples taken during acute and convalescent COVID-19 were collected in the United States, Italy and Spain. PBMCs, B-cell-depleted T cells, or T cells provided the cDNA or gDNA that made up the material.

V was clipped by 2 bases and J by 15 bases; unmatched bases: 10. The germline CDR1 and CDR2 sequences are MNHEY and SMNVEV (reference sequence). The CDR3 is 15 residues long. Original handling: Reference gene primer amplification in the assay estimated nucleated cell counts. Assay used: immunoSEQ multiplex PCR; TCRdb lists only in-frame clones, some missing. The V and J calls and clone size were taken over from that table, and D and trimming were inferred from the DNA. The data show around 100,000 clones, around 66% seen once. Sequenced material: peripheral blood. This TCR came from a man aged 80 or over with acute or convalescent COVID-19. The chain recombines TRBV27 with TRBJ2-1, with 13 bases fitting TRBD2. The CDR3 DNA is TGTGCCAGCAGTTTAGGGGGACTAGCGGGACCCTTGCTGTTCTTC. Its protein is CASSLGGLAGPLLFF.